Below, one T cell receptor (beta chain) is given with its context. Its target is unknown. These data are taken from a study of shared clonotypes between healthy human individuals. Study findings and constraints: Of the naive CD4 clonotypes, around 4.8% were shared across a handful of donors.

The split of CD4+ cells yielded CD45RA+ naive and CD45RA-negative memory subsets. Trimming took 3 bases from V and 1 from J; bases not matched to a gene: 5. Germline-derived CDR1 and CDR2 are MGHRA and YSYEKL. CDR3 size: 16 residues. Some clones are missing from TCRdb's copy, which holds only in-frame ones; the method was immunoSEQ multiplex PCR. There are millions of clones in the sample; 95% occur only once, and 0.13% lies in the top ten. This TCR was recovered from a man in his late teens or twenties in good health. The source material was naive CD4+ T cells sorted from blood. The subset was: CD45RA+ positively selected. The rearrangement uses TRBV4-1 and TRBJ2-4; 8 nucleotides align to TRBD2. This chain's CDR3 is CASSQPGGTAKNIQYF. The CDR3 DNA follows: TGCGCCAGCAGCCAGCCGGGGGGGACGGCCAAAAACATTCAGTACTTC.